This T cell receptor (beta chain) stems from a study of T cells in Graves' hyperthyroidism and ophthalmopathy. In the study overall: Peripheral blood samples were taken at initial diagnosis, prior to any treatment. Broader study findings: Most thyroid clonotypes expanded above 0.001 appeared in blood too.

This clonotype was seen repeatedly, ten times or more. Its antigen is unidentified. This CDR3 has 11 amino acids. V shed 3 bases and J shed 6 bases, with 2 bases lying between them. The TCR beta CDR3 regions underwent amplification using RNA transcripts as the source. First-round RT-PCR with HTBI primers amplified the TCR CDR3 region. TCRdb redid the calling of the multiplex PCR reads with MiXCR, one entry per CDR3 protein. This sample carries roughly 640,000 distinct CDR3 sequences, around 16% of them seen once, and the ten largest clones take 2.5% to 4%. The TCR comes from a woman aged 40 to 49 with Graves' ophthalmopathy. Sequencing used blood. The rearrangement uses TRBV12-3 or TRBV12-4 and TRBJ2-2; unclear D gene. CDR3 coding DNA: TGTGCCAGCAGTTTCGCCGGGGAGCTGTTTTTT. Residues: CASSFAGELFF.